A selection of T cell receptor beta chains follows, all from one sample in a study of cytomegalovirus exposure and HLA in healthy donors. Data came from immunoSEQ multiplex PCR; TCRdb stores just in-frame clones and leaves some out. The sample holds some 180,000 clones; about four fifths are singletons and the top ten take approximately 2.6%. Sequenced input: PBMCs. Receptors were obtained from a female donor in good health and CMV-seronegative. The CDR3 runs from the conserved cysteine through the conserved F or W. A D gene is named only where the DNA matches it firmly. For some rows the clone size is stated as once, few or many, or as a class when expanded; others skip it.

V gene	J gene	D gene	clone size	CDR3 protein	CDR3 DNA
TRBV30	TRBJ2-7	.	.	CAWLPVNHEQYF	TGTGCCTGGCTCCCGGTAAACCACGAGCAGTACTTC
TRBV28	TRBJ2-2	.	.	CASSRFAATNTGELFF	TGTGCCAGCAGCCGGTTCGCAGCGACGAACACCGGGGAGCTGTTTTTT
TRBV5-1	TRBJ2-7	TRBD1	.	CASSPRQGEDEQYF	TGCGCCAGCAGCCCACGACAGGGGGAGGACGAGCAGTACTTC
TRBV12-5	TRBJ2-1	.	.	CASGLGDFSYNEQFF	TGTGCTAGTGGTTTGGGGGACTTCTCCTACAATGAGCAGTTCTTC
TRBV2	TRBJ2-7	.	.	CASSTGFYEQYF	TGTGCCAGCAGCACAGGGTTCTACGAGCAGTACTTC
TRBV19	TRBJ2-7	TRBD1	.	CASSWDRYYEQYF	TGTGCCAGTTCCTGGGACAGATATTACGAGCAGTACTTC
TRBV18	TRBJ1-1	.	.	CASSPQGVGSFAEAFF	TGTGCCAGCTCACCACAGGGGGTGGGTTCATTCGCTGAAGCTTTCTTT
TRBV27	TRBJ2-2	TRBD2	.	CASSLAGVTGELFF	TGTGCCAGCAGTTTAGCGGGAGTCACCGGGGAGCTGTTTTTT
TRBV2	TRBJ2-5	TRBD2	.	CASSELAGGETQYF	TGTGCCAGCAGCGAGCTAGCGGGTGGAGAGACCCAGTACTTC
TRBV5-8	TRBJ2-1	TRBD2	.	CASSLESGAYNEQFF	TGTGCCAGCAGCTTGGAGAGCGGGGCCTACAATGAGCAGTTCTTC
TRBV4-2	TRBJ2-1	TRBD2	many	CASSQDGTSAYNEQFF	TGTGCCAGCAGCCAAGATGGGACTAGCGCCTACAATGAGCAGTTCTTC
TRBV6-4	TRBJ2-2	TRBD1	.	CASSARQGGELFF	TGTGCCAGCAGTGCTCGACAGGGTGGGGAGCTGTTTTTT
TRBV7-2	TRBJ2-7	TRBD1	few	CASSLQTGGLNEQYF	TGTGCCAGCAGCCTCCAGACAGGGGGCCTCAACGAGCAGTACTTC
TRBV6-6	TRBJ1-3	TRBD1	few	CASRATGAPGGNTIYF	TGTGCCAGCAGGGCCACAGGGGCTCCCGGTGGAAACACCATATATTTT
TRBV15	TRBJ1-2	.	.	CATSRAGTGGYTF	TGTGCCACCAGCAGAGCAGGGACTGGTGGCTACACCTTC
TRBV6-4	TRBJ2-3	.	once	CASSDSQGTDTQYF	TGTGCCAGCAGTGACTCGCAGGGCACAGATACGCAGTATTTT
TRBV4-1	TRBJ2-5	TRBD2	.	CASSLGGLAGYQETQYF	TGCGCCAGCAGCCTAGGGGGACTAGCGGGTTACCAAGAGACCCAGTACTTC
TRBV7-6	TRBJ2-2	.	.	CASSLSSTGELFF	TGTGCCAGCAGCTTATCATCCACCGGGGAGCTGTTTTTT
TRBV7-9	TRBJ1-3	.	.	CASSGYQGSGNTIYF	TGTGCCAGCAGCGGGTACCAGGGCTCTGGAAACACCATATATTTT
TRBV30	TRBJ2-1	.	.	CAWSGGRANLGKNEQFF	TGTGCCTGGAGTGGGGGGCGTGCCAATTTGGGCAAGAATGAGCAGTTCTTC
TRBV10-3	TRBJ1-2	TRBD1	.	CAISESWTGGDYGYTF	TGTGCCATCAGTGAGTCGTGGACAGGGGGCGACTATGGCTACACCTTC
TRBV30	TRBJ1-2	.	.	CALTRHGNYGYTF	TGTGCCTTGACGAGACACGGAAACTATGGCTACACCTTC
TRBV11-3	TRBJ1-5	.	.	CASSLRGNQPQHF	TGTGCCAGCAGCTTGCGGGGGAATCAGCCCCAGCATTTT
TRBV30	TRBJ1-6	.	.	CAWNPGRGNSPLHF	TGTGCCTGGAATCCCGGCCGGGGAAATTCACCCCTCCACTTT
TRBV7-9	TRBJ1-1	TRBD1	.	CASSGRQRDSKNTEAFF	TGTGCCAGCAGCGGGAGACAAAGGGACAGCAAGAACACTGAAGCTTTCTTT
TRBV7-9	TRBJ2-1	TRBD2	.	CASSPPSGRAYNEQFF	TGTGCCAGCAGCCCGCCTAGCGGGAGGGCCTATAATGAGCAGTTCTTC
TRBV7-8	TRBJ1-2	.	.	CASSLVGGNYGYTF	TGTGCCAGCAGCTTAGTGGGGGGAAACTATGGCTACACCTTC
TRBV5-1	TRBJ2-4	TRBD2	once	CASSLEGGGGIQYF	TGCGCCAGCAGCTTGGAGGGCGGGGGGGGCATTCAGTACTTC
TRBV5-1	TRBJ1-2	TRBD1	.	CASSLQTGQVFNYGYTF	TGCGCCAGCAGCCTCCAAACCGGACAGGTCTTTAACTATGGCTACACCTTC
TRBV15	TRBJ1-5	.	.	CATSKHSQPQHF	TGTGCCACCAGCAAGCATAGTCAGCCCCAGCATTTT
TRBV6-5	TRBJ1-2	.	few	CASSYLSANYGYTF	TGTGCCAGCAGTTACCTATCTGCTAACTATGGCTACACCTTC
TRBV6-4	TRBJ1-2	TRBD1	.	CASSEGDSMHGYTF	TGTGCCAGCAGTGAAGGGGACAGCATGCATGGCTACACCTTC
TRBV7-2	TRBJ1-2	TRBD1	.	CASSLRGTASNYGYTF	TGTGCCAGCAGCTTAAGGGGGACAGCATCTAACTATGGCTACACCTTC
TRBV6-5	TRBJ2-5	.	few	CASRNGAIERETQYF	TGTGCCAGCAGAAACGGAGCCATCGAGCGGGAGACCCAGTACTTC
TRBV5-1	TRBJ2-1	.	once	CASNRQASSYNEQFF	TGCGCCAGCAACCGACAGGCGAGCTCCTACAATGAGCAGTTCTTC
TRBV30	TRBJ2-3	TRBD2	.	CAWSAGLAGGDTQYF	TGTGCCTGGAGTGCAGGACTAGCGGGGGGAGATACGCAGTATTTT
TRBV6-6	TRBJ1-4	.	.	CASSYTGGGEKLFF	TGTGCCAGCAGTTACACGGGGGGGGGTGAAAAACTGTTTTTT
TRBV5-1	TRBJ1-6	.	.	CASSLASSYNSPLHF	TGCGCCAGCAGCTTGGCGAGCTCCTATAATTCACCCCTCCACTTT
TRBV6-4	TRBJ1-6	.	.	CASRGPDNSPLHF	TGTGCCAGCAGGGGGCCGGATAATTCACCCCTCCACTTT
TRBV10-1	TRBJ2-7	.	.	CASRRDVGYEQYF	TGCGCCAGCAGACGGGATGTAGGGTACGAGCAGTACTTC
TRBV7-3	TRBJ2-5	.	.	CASSLTTTGQEIQYF	TGTGCCAGCAGCTTAACCACGACAGGTCAAGAGATCCAGTACTTC